These 16 T cell receptor beta chains were all obtained from the same sample, sequenced in a study of PD-1 blockade in mismatch repair-deficient tumors. The table came from immunoSEQ multiplex PCR; TCRdb's copy has only in-frame clones and leaves some out. The profile shows approximately 110,000 clones, about 80% of them singletons. The material was peripheral blood, obtained just over 59 weeks after starting pembrolizumab. The receptors derive from an adult with mismatch repair-deficient cancer.

This clone is a singleton in its sample. The rearrangement uses TRBV7-9 and TRBJ1-2; 8 bases match TRBD1. The ends lost 2 bases at V and 3 bases at J; junction bases unmatched: 2. CDR3 length: 14 residues. The germline V gene encodes CDR1 SEHNR and CDR2 FQNEAQ (reference sequence). CDR3 residues: CASSLTGQDYGYTF. CDR3 in DNA: TGTGCCAGCAGCTTAACGGGACAGGACTATGGCTACACCTTC.

The chain combines TRBV4-1 with TRBJ2-1; D is unresolved. CDR3 length equals 17 residues. The V gene's germline CDR1 is MGHRA and CDR2 YSYEKL. Trimming cost V 0 bases and J 0 bases, with 12 bases left between them. The CDR3, as DNA: TGCGCCAGCAGCCAAGAACCACCTCCCAGCTCCTACAATGAGCAGTTCTTC. Protein product: CASSQEPPPSSYNEQFF.

DNA of the CDR3: TGTGCCATCAGTGATGAGGCAGGAGGCTACACCTTC. It is translated as CAISDEAGGYTF. The chain is built from TRBV10-3 and TRBJ1-2; D remains ambiguous. The CDR3 contains 12 residues. CDR1 is ENHRY and CDR2 is SYGVKD in the germline V gene. V was pared by 3 bases and J by 8 bases, with 10 bases between.

This chain uses TRBV15 with TRBJ2-2, with 9 bases fitting TRBD1. Unmatched junction bases numbered 7, after V lost 2 bases and J lost 6 bases. The CDR3 has 16 amino acids. Per the germline V gene, CDR1 is LNHNV and CDR2 is YYDKDF (reference sequence). The CDR3 nucleotides are TGTGCCACCAGCAGACCGGACAGGGGAGAGCCCGGGGAGCTGTTTTTT. Its translation: CATSRPDRGEPGELFF.

CDR3: CASSSSYADTQYF. CDR3 nucleotides: TGTGCCAGCAGCTCGAGCTACGCAGATACGCAGTATTTT. The chain employs TRBV7-3 and TRBJ2-3; D is ambiguous. This CDR3 is 13 amino acids long. From germline, CDR1 is SGHTA and CDR2 FQGTGA. The V end lost 4 bases, the J end lost 4 bases, and 9 bases lay between the germline ends.

The chain recombines TRBV7-9 with TRBJ2-5; 8 bases agree with TRBD2. The CDR3 length is 14 residues. The J segment lost 4 bases and the V segment lost 1 base, leaving 2 bases of the junction unmatched. CDR1 and CDR2 (germline): SEHNR, FQNEAQ (reference sequence). DNA for the CDR3: TGTGCCAGCAGCTTAGGAAGCGGGAGAGAGACCCAGTACTTC. This translates into CASSLGSGRETQYF. Full variable domain (outside the CDR3, taken from reference TRBV7-9 and TRBJ2-5): DTGVSQNPRHKITKRGQNVTFRCDPISEHNRLYWYRQTLGQGPEFLTYFQNEAQLEKSRLLSDRFSAERPKGSFSTLEIQRTEQGDSAMYLCASSLGSGRETQYFGPGTRLLVL.

The CDR3 region is CASSQSEATEAFF. For the CDR3, the DNA is TGTGCCAGCAGCCAATCGGAGGCCACTGAAGCTTTCTTT. This chain connects TRBV16 to TRBJ1-1, with D unclear. Trimming took 0 bases from V and 4 from J, leaving 6 bases between them. The CDR3 has 13 residues. CDR1 is KGHSY, CDR2 FQNENV, per germline.

This clone has more than one count but fewer than ten. The chain uses TRBV19 and TRBJ2-1; D is perhaps TRBD1 or TRBD2 (6 bases each). The CDR3 has 15 residues. Germline lookup yields CDR1 LNHDA and CDR2 SQIVND (reference sequence). V gave up 8 bases and J gave up 6 bases, with 20 bases separating them. CDR3 in DNA: TGTGCCAGTGGCAATGGAGGGGGAACCGGCAATGAGCAGTTCTTC. Translating gives CASGNGGGTGNEQFF.

The chain has TRBV5-4 and TRBJ2-7, with D tentatively TRBD1 or TRBD2 (5 bases each). Germline V gene data show CDR1 as SGHNT and CDR2 as YYREEE (reference sequence). V gave up 2 bases and J gave up 4 bases, with 13 bases separating them. The CDR3 sequence is 14 residues long. CDR3 residues: CASSFRGEGYEQYF. The CDR3 nucleotides read TGTGCCAGCAGCTTCAGAGGGGAAGGGTACGAGCAGTACTTC.

The chain employs TRBV6-5 and TRBJ2-3; TRBD1 is a possible D gene (6 bases). V was pared by 6 bases and J by 0 bases, with 13 bases between. The CDR3 contains 15 residues. Germline CDR1 MNHEY, CDR2 SVGAGI. The CDR3 loop reads CASSSRQVSTDTQYF. The CDR3 DNA follows: TGTGCCAGCAGCTCAAGACAGGTTAGCACAGATACGCAGTATTTT.

Here the CDR3 DNA reads TGTGCCAGCAGCGCGGGTTTAACTAGCGTTTATGAGCAGTTCTTC. It codes for CASSAGLTSVYEQFF. J is TRBJ2-1 and V is TRBV7-3, with 7 bases that match TRBD2. Germline loops: CDR1 SGHTA, CDR2 FQGTGA. The CDR3 is made up of 15 amino acids. V lost 5 bases, J lost 8 bases, and 12 bases stayed unmatched.

V usage is TRBV9 and J usage is TRBJ1-5, with D possibly matching TRBD1 (5 bases). This CDR3 has 15 residues. V was cut by 2 bases and J by 4 bases, with 13 bases left in between. Germline V gene sequence: CDR1 SGDLS, CDR2 YYNGEE. CDR3 residues: CASSVRDGHNQPQHF. Here the CDR3 DNA reads TGTGCCAGCAGCGTCCGGGACGGACATAATCAGCCCCAGCATTTT.

This chain uses TRBV16 with TRBJ2-3; D is ambiguous. Deletions cut 4 bases from V and 4 bases from J, with 6 bases between. The germline gives CDR1 KGHSY, CDR2 FQNENV. The CDR3 has 12 residues. CDR3 in amino acids: CASSLHPDTQYF. The CDR3 DNA follows: TGTGCCAGCAGCCTTCATCCAGATACGCAGTATTTT.

The V call is TRBV28, the J call TRBJ1-5; weak D call: TRBD1 (5 bases). Germline V gene lookup returns CDR1 MDHEN and CDR2 SYDVKM. Trimming removed 5 bases at V and 0 bases at J, with 20 bases between. This CDR3 has 18 amino acids. The CDR3 DNA is TGTGCCAGCAGTCCGCGGGGCTATTCAGGGATTAGCAATCAGCCCCAGCATTTT. Translated: CASSPRGYSGISNQPQHF.

The chain joins TRBV28 to TRBJ2-1; 8 nucleotides agree with TRBD2. Germline V gene sequence: CDR1 MDHEN, CDR2 SYDVKM. CDR3 length equals 16 residues. V dropped 2 bases and J dropped 1; count of bases not matched to a gene: 4. CDR3: CASSLTAGGSYNEQFF. CDR3 nucleotide sequence: TGTGCCAGCAGTTTAACCGCGGGAGGTTCCTACAATGAGCAGTTCTTC.

The chain is built from TRBV9 and TRBJ2-1; D unresolved. The length of the CDR3 is 12 residues. Trimming removed 3 bases from V and 5 bases from J, with 6 bases in between. The germline CDR1 and CDR2 sequences are SGDLS and YYNGEE. For the CDR3, the DNA is TGTGCCAGCAGCGAGCAGCACAATGAGCAGTTCTTC. Translated: CASSEQHNEQFF.